This T cell receptor beta chain originates from a study of T cell repertoires in cytomegalovirus infection. TCRdb redid the calling of the reads with MiXCR, one entry per CDR3 protein. There are 400,000 to 550,000 distinct CDR3 sequences in the sample; about 10% occur only once, and roughly a tenth lies in the top ten. Study-level results: CMV carriers having the relevant HLA were flagged by cumulative public TCR beta family frequency.

In germline, CDR1 is SNHLY, CDR2 FYNNEI. V was clipped by 3 bases and J by 8 bases; unmatched bases: 6. CDR3 size: 14 residues. This clonotype came up a few times. No antigen is known for it. The rearrangement links TRBV2 to TRBJ2-1; 8 nucleotides match TRBD2. Sequencing input: PBMCs. This TCR came from a human donor in good health (CMV status not recorded). Some clones in this sample may be carry-over from other donors' samples. This chain's CDR3 is CASSEMAGGDEQFF. The CDR3 DNA is TGTGCCAGCAGTGAGATGGCGGGGGGAGATGAGCAGTTCTTC.